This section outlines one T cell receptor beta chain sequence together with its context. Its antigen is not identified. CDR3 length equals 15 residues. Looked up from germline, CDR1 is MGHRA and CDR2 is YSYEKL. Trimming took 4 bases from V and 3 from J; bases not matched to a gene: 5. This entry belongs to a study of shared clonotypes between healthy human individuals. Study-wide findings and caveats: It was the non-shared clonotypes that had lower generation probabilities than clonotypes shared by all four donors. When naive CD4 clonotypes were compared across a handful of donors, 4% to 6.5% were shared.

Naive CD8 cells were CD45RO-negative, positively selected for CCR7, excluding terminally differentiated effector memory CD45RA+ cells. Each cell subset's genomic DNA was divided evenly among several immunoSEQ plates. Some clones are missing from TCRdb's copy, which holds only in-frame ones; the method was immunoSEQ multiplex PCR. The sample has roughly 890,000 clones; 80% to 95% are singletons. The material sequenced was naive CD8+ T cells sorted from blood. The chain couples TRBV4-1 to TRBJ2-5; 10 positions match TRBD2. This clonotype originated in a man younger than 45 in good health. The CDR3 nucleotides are TGCGCCAGCAGCCTTTGGACTAGCGGAGAAGAGACCCAGTACTTC. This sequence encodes CASSLWTSGEETQYF.